These 10 T cell receptor beta chains came from one sample sequenced in a study of T cell clusters in autoimmune cytopenias (dated by TCRdb to the late 2010s). Sequenced on an Illumina MiSeq. TRB rearrangements were amplified by multiplex PCR following a touch-down protocol, with the TRB-A and TRB-B primer pools mixed in one tube. Through TCRdb reprocessing, the reads give one entry per CDR3 protein sequence; DNA is omitted. Per the sample table, the count is some 15,000 distinct CDR3 sequences. The top ten hold around 2.1% of the sample. Each sample's TRB amplification started from roughly 270 ng of peripheral blood genomic DNA, which corresponds to approximately 36,000 genome equivalents. The sample taken for sequencing was peripheral blood. Receptor source: a human donor with an autoimmune cytopenia or autoimmune hepatitis (not recorded which).

The chain has TRBV5-4 and TRBJ2-3. There are 16 residues in the CDR3. The germline V gene has CDR1 SGHNT and CDR2 YYREEE (reference sequence). This CDR3 reads CASSPRTATGTDTQYF.

The chain carries TRBV7-9 and TRBJ2-1; TCRdb outputs TRBD1, but without DNA this stays unchecked. The length of the CDR3 is 16 residues. Per the germline V gene, CDR1 is SEHNR and CDR2 is FQNEAQ (reference sequence). This CDR3 is CASSLAGTGRRNEQFF.

This clonotype shows up as medium-sized by frequency. This chain uses TRBV19 with TRBJ2-2. Per germline, CDR1 LNHDA and CDR2 SQIVND (reference sequence). This CDR3 region has 11 residues. Here the CDR3 reads CASSITGELFF.

The chain couples TRBV19 to TRBJ2-1; absent DNA, TCRdb's TRBD1 call cannot be checked. CDR1 and CDR2 from the germline V gene are LNHDA and SQIVND (reference sequence). This CDR3 comprises 15 residues. CDR3 region: CASSIVAGAYNEQFF.

This clonotype is identified as medium-sized from frequency. V and J are TRBV19 and TRBJ2-1; TCRdb names TRBD2, which stays unverified in the absence of DNA. The germline CDR1 and CDR2 sequences are LNHDA and SQIVND (reference sequence). There are 15 residues in the CDR3. The CDR3 is CASSTTSGRSNEQFF.

In terms of frequency, this clonotype is medium-sized. The chain employs TRBV29-1 and TRBJ2-3; TCRdb indicates TRBD2, and absent DNA this call remains unverified. Per germline, CDR1 SQVTM and CDR2 ANQGSEA. The CDR3 is 12 amino acids. CDR3 amino acids: CSVTPPAGTQYF.

The V and J genes are TRBV6-1 and TRBJ2-4. Looked up from germline, CDR1 is MNHNS and CDR2 is SASEGT. CDR3 length equals 15 residues. CDR3 sequence: CASRQWGVAKNIQYF.

The J gene is TRBJ2-6, the V gene TRBV6-1; there is no DNA to check the TCRdb D call of TRBD2. CDR3 length: 15 amino acids. The germline V gene encodes CDR1 MNHNS and CDR2 SASEGT. CDR3 loop: CASSYSGRGANVLTF.

The chain recombines TRBV27 with TRBJ2-1; lacking DNA, the TRBD1 call made by TCRdb goes unchecked. The germline V gene encodes CDR1 MNHEY and CDR2 SMNVEV (reference sequence). This CDR3 is 13 amino acids long. This CDR3 is CASSLTGYPEQFF.

This chain's CDR3 is CASSSTSERTDTQYF. This chain connects TRBV12-3 or TRBV12-4 to TRBJ2-3; TCRdb gives TRBD2 as the D gene, but with no DNA this cannot be confirmed. The CDR3 totals 15 residues.